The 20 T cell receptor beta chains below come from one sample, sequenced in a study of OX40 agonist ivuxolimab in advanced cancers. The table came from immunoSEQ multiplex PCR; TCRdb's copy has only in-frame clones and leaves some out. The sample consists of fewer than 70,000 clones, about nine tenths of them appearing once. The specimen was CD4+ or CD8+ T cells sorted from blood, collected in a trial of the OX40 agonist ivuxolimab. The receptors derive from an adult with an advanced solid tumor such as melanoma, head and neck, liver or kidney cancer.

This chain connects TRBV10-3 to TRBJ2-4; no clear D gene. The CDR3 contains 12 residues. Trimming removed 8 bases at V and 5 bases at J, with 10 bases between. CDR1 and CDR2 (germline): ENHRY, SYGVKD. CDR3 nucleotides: TGTGCCATCCGTTCGGCAGAAAACATTCAGTACTTC. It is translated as CAIRSAENIQYF.

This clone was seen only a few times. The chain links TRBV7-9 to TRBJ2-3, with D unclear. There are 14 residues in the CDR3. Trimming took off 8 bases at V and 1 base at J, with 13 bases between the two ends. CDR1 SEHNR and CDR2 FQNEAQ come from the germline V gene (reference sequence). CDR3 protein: CASSPSIRTDTQYF. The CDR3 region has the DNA TGTGCCAGCTCCCCTTCGATACGCACAGATACGCAGTATTTT.

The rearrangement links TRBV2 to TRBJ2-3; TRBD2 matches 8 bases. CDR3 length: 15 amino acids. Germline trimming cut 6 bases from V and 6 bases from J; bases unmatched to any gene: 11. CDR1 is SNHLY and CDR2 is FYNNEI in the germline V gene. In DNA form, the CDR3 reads TGTGCCAGCAGCCTACCCGGGGGGGGGCCCGATACGCAGTATTTT. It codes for CASSLPGGGPDTQYF.

For the CDR3, the DNA is TGCGCCAGCAGCGTTGGGATCAGGCTCACCTTC. Translated: CASSVGIRLTF. This rearrangement joins TRBV10-1 to TRBJ1-2, with no clear D. The CDR3 has 11 amino acids. Trimming left V 6 bases short and J 13 bases short, with 15 bases between. Germline CDR1 is WNHNN and CDR2 is SYGVQD (reference sequence).

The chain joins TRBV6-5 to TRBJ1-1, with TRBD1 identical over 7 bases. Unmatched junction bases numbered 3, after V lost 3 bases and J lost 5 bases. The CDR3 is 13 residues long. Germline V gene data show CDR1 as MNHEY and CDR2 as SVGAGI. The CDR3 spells CASSYPGGTEAFF. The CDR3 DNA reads TGTGCCAGCAGTTATCCAGGGGGGACTGAAGCTTTCTTT.

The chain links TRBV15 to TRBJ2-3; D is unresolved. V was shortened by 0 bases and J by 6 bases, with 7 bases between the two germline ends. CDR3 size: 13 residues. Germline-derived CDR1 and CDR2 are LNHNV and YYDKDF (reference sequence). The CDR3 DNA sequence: TGTGCCACCAGCAGAGATCCGGCGGATACGCAGTATTTT. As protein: CATSRDPADTQYF.

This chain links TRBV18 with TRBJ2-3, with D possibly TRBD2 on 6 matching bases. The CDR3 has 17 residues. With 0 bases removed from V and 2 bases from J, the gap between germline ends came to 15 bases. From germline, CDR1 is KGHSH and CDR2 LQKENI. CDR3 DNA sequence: TGTGCCAGCTCACCACCAGGAGGGAAGGTCATCACAGATACGCAGTATTTT. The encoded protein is CASSPPGGKVITDTQYF.

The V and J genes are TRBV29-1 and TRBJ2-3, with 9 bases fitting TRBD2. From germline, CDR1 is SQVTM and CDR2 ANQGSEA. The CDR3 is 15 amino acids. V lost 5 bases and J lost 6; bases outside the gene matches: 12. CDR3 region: CSVSPAGGMADTQYF. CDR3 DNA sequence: TGCAGCGTTTCCCCCGCGGGGGGGATGGCTGATACGCAGTATTTT.

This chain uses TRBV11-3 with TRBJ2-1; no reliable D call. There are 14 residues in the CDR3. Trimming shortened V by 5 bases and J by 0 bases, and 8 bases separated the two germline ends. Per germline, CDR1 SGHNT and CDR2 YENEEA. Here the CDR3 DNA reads TGTGCCAGCAGCAAGGATATCTCCTACAATGAGCAGTTCTTC. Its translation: CASSKDISYNEQFF.

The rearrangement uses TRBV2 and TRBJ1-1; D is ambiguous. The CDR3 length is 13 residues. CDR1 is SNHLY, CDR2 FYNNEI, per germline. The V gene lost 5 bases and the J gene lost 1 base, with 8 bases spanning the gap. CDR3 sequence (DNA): TGTGCCAGCAGTAGGGAGCAGAACACTGAAGCTTTCTTT. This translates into CASSREQNTEAFF.

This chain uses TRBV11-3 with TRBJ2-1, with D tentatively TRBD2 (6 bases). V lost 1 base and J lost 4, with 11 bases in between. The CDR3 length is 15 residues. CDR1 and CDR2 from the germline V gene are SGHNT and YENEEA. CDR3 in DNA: TGTGCCAGCAGCTTAGGCGGGACTCAGTACAATGAGCAGTTCTTC. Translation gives CASSLGGTQYNEQFF. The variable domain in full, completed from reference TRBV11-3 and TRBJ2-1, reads EAGVVQSPRYKIIEKKQPVAFWCNPISGHNTLYWYLQNLGQGPELLIRYENEEAVDDSQLPKDRFSAERLKGVDSTLKIQPAELGDSAVYLCASSLGGTQYNEQFFGPGTRLTVL.

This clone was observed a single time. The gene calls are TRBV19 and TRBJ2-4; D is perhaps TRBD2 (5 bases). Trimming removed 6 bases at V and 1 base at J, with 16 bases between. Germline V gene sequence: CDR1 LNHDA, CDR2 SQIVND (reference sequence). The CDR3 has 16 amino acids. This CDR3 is CASRGDARSAKNIQYF. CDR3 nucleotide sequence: TGTGCCAGTAGGGGAGACGCCCGGAGCGCCAAAAACATTCAGTACTTC.

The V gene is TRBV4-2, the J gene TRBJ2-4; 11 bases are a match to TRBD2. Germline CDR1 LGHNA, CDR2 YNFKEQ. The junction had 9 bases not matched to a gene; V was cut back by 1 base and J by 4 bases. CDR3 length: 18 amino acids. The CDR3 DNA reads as TGTGCCAGCAGCCAAGGGGGACTAGCGGACTTCCAAAAAAACATTCAGTACTTC. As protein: CASSQGGLADFQKNIQYF.

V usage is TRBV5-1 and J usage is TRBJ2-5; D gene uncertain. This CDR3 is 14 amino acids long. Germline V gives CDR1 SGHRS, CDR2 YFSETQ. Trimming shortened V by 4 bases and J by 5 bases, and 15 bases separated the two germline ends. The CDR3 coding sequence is TGCGCCAGCAGCCAGACATCGGCAAGGGAGACCCAGTACTTC. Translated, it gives CASSQTSARETQYF.

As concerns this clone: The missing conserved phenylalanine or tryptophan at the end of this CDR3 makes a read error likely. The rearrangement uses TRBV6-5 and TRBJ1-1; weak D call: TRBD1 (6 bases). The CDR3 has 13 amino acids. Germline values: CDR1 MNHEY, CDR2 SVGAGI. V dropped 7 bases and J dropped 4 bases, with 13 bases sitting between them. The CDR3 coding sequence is TGTGCCAGCAACCCAGCAGGGGCCACTGAAGCTTTCCTT. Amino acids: CASNPAGATEAFL.

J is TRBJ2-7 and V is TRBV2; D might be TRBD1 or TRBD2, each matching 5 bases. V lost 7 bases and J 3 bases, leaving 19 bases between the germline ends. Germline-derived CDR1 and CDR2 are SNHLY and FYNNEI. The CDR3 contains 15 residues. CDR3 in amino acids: CASKSSGPANYEQYF. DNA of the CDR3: TGTGCCAGCAAGTCGTCGGGACCCGCAAACTACGAGCAGTACTTC. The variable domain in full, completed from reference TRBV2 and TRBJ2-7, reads EPEVTQTPSHQVTQMGQEVILRCVPISNHLYFYWYRQILGQKVEFLVSFYNNEISEKSEIFDDQFSVERPDGSNFTLKIRSTKLEDSAMYFCASKSSGPANYEQYFGPGTRLTVT.

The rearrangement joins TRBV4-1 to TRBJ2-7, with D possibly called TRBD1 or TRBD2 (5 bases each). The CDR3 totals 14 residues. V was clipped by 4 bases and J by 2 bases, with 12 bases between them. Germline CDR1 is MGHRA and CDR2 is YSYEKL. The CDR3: CASSPGTRTYEQYF. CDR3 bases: TGCGCCAGCAGCCCAGGGACCCGTACCTACGAGCAGTACTTC.

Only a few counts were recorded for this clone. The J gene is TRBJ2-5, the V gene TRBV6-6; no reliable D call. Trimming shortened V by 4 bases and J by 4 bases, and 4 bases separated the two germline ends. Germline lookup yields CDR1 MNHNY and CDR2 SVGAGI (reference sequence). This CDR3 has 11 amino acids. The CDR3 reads CASSSIETQYF. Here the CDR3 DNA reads TGTGCCAGCAGTTCCATAGAGACCCAGTACTTC.

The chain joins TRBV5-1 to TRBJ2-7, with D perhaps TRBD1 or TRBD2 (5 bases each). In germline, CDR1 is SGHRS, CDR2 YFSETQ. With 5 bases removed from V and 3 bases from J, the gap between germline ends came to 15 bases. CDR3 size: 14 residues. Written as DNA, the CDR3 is TGCGCCAGCAGGGGGTCAGCAGGGAGCTACGAGCAGTACTTC. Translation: CASRGSAGSYEQYF.

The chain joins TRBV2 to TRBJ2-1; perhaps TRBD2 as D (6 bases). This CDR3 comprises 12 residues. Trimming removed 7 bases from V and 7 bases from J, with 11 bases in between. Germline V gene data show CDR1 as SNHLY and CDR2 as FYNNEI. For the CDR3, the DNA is TGTGCCAGCACCCCGACTAGTAATGAGCAGTTCTTC. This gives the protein CASTPTSNEQFF.